The clone carrying this T cell receptor (beta chain) was seen at least ten times. Tagging with unique molecular identifiers was applied to individual cDNA molecules. In TCRdb, the 5' RACE reads were re-called with MiXCR into one record per CDR3 protein. The sample contains more than 90,000 distinct CDR3 sequences, approximately 10% of which appear only once. This specimen comes from a study of early T cells in non-severe SARS-CoV-2 infection. Study-level information: RNA in bulk from unsorted whole blood was sequenced, and chains were unpaired.

Trimming cost V 6 bases and J 1 base, with 11 bases left between them. Germline CDR1 and CDR2: MDHEN and SYDVKM. The CDR3 runs to 14 residues. The material sequenced was whole blood. The chain employs TRBV28 and TRBJ2-3; tentative D call: TRBD2 (7 bases). The sequence was obtained from an adult who was a healthcare worker with PCR-confirmed SARS-CoV-2 infection or an uninfected control (not recorded which). CDR3 bases: TGTGCCAGCAGCTACGGGGGGCGCACAGATACGCAGTATTTT. As protein: CASSYGGRTDTQYF. Filled out from reference TRBV28 and TRBJ2-3, the complete variable domain reads DVKVTQSSRYLVKRTGEKVFLECVQDMDHENMFWYRQDPGLGLRLIYFSYDVKMKEKGDIPEGYSVSREKKERFSLILESASTNQTSMYLCASSYGGRTDTQYFGPGTRLTVL.